Each of the 27 T cell receptor beta chains below was sequenced from the same sample in a study of beta chain features in type 1 diabetes. Their antigens are not known. Broader study findings: Across all four CD4+ subsets, people with type 1 diabetes showed modestly shorter TCRB CDR3s.

Expressed TCRB transcripts were sequenced because the isolated RNA had all been reverse transcribed beforehand. TCRdb's copy holds only in-frame clones and misses some; the assay was immunoSEQ multiplex PCR. Of 500,000 to 650,000 clones listed, 9.5% to 15% were seen once; the top ten hold approximately 0.11%. Sequences were obtained from naive CD4+ T cells from blood. These receptors all stem from a man aged 25 to 40 with type 1 diabetes.

This clone occurred a few times. This sequence joins TRBV27 and TRBJ1-4, with D possibly matching TRBD1 (5 bases). Germline lookup yields CDR1 MNHEY and CDR2 SMNVEV (reference sequence). Trimming removed 3 bases from V and 6 bases from J, with 11 bases in between. The CDR3 covers 14 residues. The CDR3 loop reads CASSFRGADEKLFF. CDR3 bases: TGTGCCAGCAGTTTCCGAGGGGCGGATGAAAAACTGTTTTTT.

This sequence joins TRBV11-2 and TRBJ1-6; 8 nucleotides line up with TRBD1. The CDR3 consists of 15 residues. The J segment lost 10 bases and the V segment lost 4 bases, leaving 9 bases of the junction unmatched. The germline gives CDR1 SGHAT, CDR2 FQNNGV. The CDR3 sequence: CASSSIQGAGSPLHF. The CDR3 DNA reads as TGTGCCAGCAGCTCAATTCAGGGGGCCGGGTCACCCCTCCACTTT.

The chain employs TRBV27 and TRBJ2-7; TRBD2 is a possible D gene (5 bases). The CDR3 spans 13 residues. V lost 2 bases, J lost 2 bases, and 7 bases lay in between. Germline V gene sequence: CDR1 MNHEY, CDR2 SMNVEV (reference sequence). The CDR3 DNA is TGTGCCAGCAGTTTAACGAGGGCCTACGAGCAGTACTTC. Its translation is CASSLTRAYEQYF.

The sample holds a few counts of this clone. V and J are TRBV6-5 and TRBJ1-1, with D possibly being TRBD1 (5 bases). The germline V gene encodes CDR1 MNHEY and CDR2 SVGAGI. The CDR3 runs 15 residues. Trimming stripped 0 bases from V and 2 bases from J, with 10 bases between. The CDR3 DNA reads TGTGCCAGCAGTTACTCGATGGGGCGAAACACTGAAGCTTTCTTT. This sequence encodes CASSYSMGRNTEAFF.

This clone was seen a few times. Written as DNA, the CDR3 is TGTGCCAGTAGTATAGGGGGTTCCGGCTACACCTTC. Translating gives CASSIGGSGYTF. J is TRBJ1-2 and V is TRBV19; D gene unclear. Trimming took off 1 base at V and 8 bases at J, with 8 bases between the two ends. Germline CDR1 reads LNHDA; CDR2 reads SQIVND (reference sequence). The CDR3 extends over 12 amino acids.

The chain links TRBV30 to TRBJ1-5, with D possibly TRBD1 on 5 matching bases. Germline V gives CDR1 GTSNPN, CDR2 SVGIG (reference sequence). The V end lost 3 bases, the J end lost 6 bases, and 15 bases lay between the germline ends. The CDR3 spans 14 residues. The CDR3 loop is CAWRGSTGPQPQHF. In DNA form, the CDR3 reads TGTGCCTGGAGAGGTTCCACGGGGCCTCAGCCCCAGCATTTT.

CDR3 loop: CSTQAGQRRTDTQYF. The CDR3, as DNA: TGCAGCACCCAAGCGGGACAACGACGCACAGATACGCAGTATTTT. V and J are TRBV29-1 and TRBJ2-3; perhaps TRBD2 as D (7 bases). V was cut by 8 bases and J by 1 base, with 19 bases left in between. The CDR3 has 15 amino acids. Germline loops: CDR1 SQVTM, CDR2 ANQGSEA.

This clone was seen more than once but under ten times. V is TRBV5-1 and J is TRBJ1-2; the D is unclear. Deletions cut 7 bases from V and 1 base from J, with 11 bases between. The CDR3 has 13 residues. Germline CDR1 and CDR2: SGHRS and YFSETQ. The CDR3 DNA is TGCGCCAGCGCCCAGGAGTATAACTATGGCTACACCTTC. This encodes CASAQEYNYGYTF. The full variable domain, its missing parts supplied by reference TRBV5-1 and TRBJ1-2, is KAGVTQTPRYLIKTRGQQVTLSCSPISGHRSVSWYQQTPGQGLQFLFEYFSETQRNKGNFPGRFSGRQFSNSRSEMNVSTLELGDSALYLCASAQEYNYGYTFGSGTRLTVV.

The J gene is TRBJ2-1, the V gene TRBV28, with D perhaps TRBD1 (7 bases). Germline CDR1 and CDR2: MDHEN and SYDVKM. V lost 5 bases and J 7 bases, leaving 18 bases between the germline ends. The CDR3 has 15 residues. This chain's CDR3 is CASSPGDRDRNEQFF. The CDR3 region has the DNA TGTGCCAGCAGTCCGGGAGACAGGGATAGGAATGAGCAGTTCTTC.

This clone was seen a few times. Different DNA sequences within this sample yield the same CDR3. The rearrangement joins TRBV6-5 to TRBJ2-7, with 7 nucleotides matching TRBD1. CDR3 length: 14 residues. Germline CDR1 and CDR2: MNHEY and SVGAGI. With V trimmed by 4 bases and J by 4 bases, 7 bases remained unmatched. The CDR3 nucleotides read TGTGCCAGCAGTTTCCGGGACAGAGGATACGAGCAGTACTTC. This encodes CASSFRDRGYEQYF.

This chain uses TRBV29-1 with TRBJ1-2; perhaps TRBD1 as D (5 bases). The V gene's germline CDR1 is SQVTM and CDR2 ANQGSEA. The CDR3 extends over 11 amino acids. V was pared by 6 bases and J by 3 bases, with 8 bases between. CDR3 sequence: CSVGDHYGYTF. CDR3 sequence (DNA): TGCAGCGTAGGGGACCACTATGGCTACACCTTC.

This clone was detected a few times. The gene calls are TRBV29-1 and TRBJ2-5; D might be TRBD2 (5 bases). Germline V gene sequence: CDR1 SQVTM, CDR2 ANQGSEA. The germline V and J ends were trimmed by 3 bases and 5 bases, with 10 bases remaining between them. The CDR3 totals 12 residues. The CDR3 reads CSVDEVAETQYF. The DNA for the CDR3 is TGCAGCGTTGACGAGGTAGCGGAGACCCAGTACTTC.

The CDR3 region has the DNA TGTGCCAGCAGCGCCTTTGAGTGGGACCCGCAGTATTTT. It specifies CASSAFEWDPQYF. The V call is TRBV9, the J call TRBJ2-3; D tentatively reads TRBD1 or TRBD2 (5 bases each). The germline CDR1 and CDR2 sequences are SGDLS and YYNGEE. Trimming shortened V by 3 bases and J by 10 bases, and 15 bases separated the two germline ends. The CDR3 runs 13 residues.

This clone was recorded a few times. The chain combines TRBV27 with TRBJ1-6; D may be TRBD1 (6 bases). CDR3 length: 14 residues. Germline values: CDR1 MNHEY, CDR2 SMNVEV (reference sequence). Trimming shortened V by 3 bases and J by 9 bases, and 12 bases separated the two germline ends. The CDR3 DNA sequence: TGTGCCAGCAGTTTGGGGGGGCTAATTTCACCCCTCCACTTT. This gives the protein CASSLGGLISPLHF.

This clone was counted a few times. The rearrangement links TRBV10-3 to TRBJ2-3, with 7 nucleotides matching TRBD1. The CDR3 contains 15 residues. Trimming removed 6 bases from V and 2 bases from J; junction bases left unmatched: 8. CDR1 and CDR2 (germline): ENHRY, SYGVKD. The CDR3 is CAIRASGQHTDTQYF. Written as DNA, the CDR3 is TGTGCCATCAGAGCCTCGGGACAGCACACAGATACGCAGTATTTT.

In its sample, this clone was seen a few times. This chain connects TRBV7-2 to TRBJ2-1; possibly TRBD1 for D (5 bases). Trimming removed 1 base at V and 6 bases at J, with 22 bases between. CDR3 length: 18 amino acids. CDR1 and CDR2 (germline): SGHTA, FQGNSA. The CDR3 loop is CASSLVGRGWTWSNEQFF. CDR3 in DNA: TGTGCCAGCAGCTTAGTAGGAAGGGGTTGGACGTGGAGCAATGAGCAGTTCTTC.

This clone appeared a single time. The rearrangement links TRBV28 to TRBJ1-5; 7 bases line up with TRBD1. V lost 4 bases to trimming and J lost 2 bases; unmatched junction nucleotides: 8. There are 16 residues in the CDR3. CDR1 and CDR2 from the germline V gene are MDHEN and SYDVKM. CDR3 residues: CASSSQGLEGNQPQHF. CDR3 in DNA: TGTGCCAGCAGTTCACAGGGGCTCGAGGGCAATCAGCCCCAGCATTTT.

The gene calls are TRBV5-6 and TRBJ1-5; D call uncertain. Trimming pared 1 base from V and 4 bases from J, leaving 9 bases between. This CDR3 is 14 amino acids long. Germline CDR1 reads SGHDT; CDR2 reads YYEEEE. This CDR3 reads CASSLYSANQPQHF. In DNA, the CDR3 is TGTGCCAGCAGCTTGTACAGTGCAAATCAGCCCCAGCATTTT.

The chain combines TRBV9 with TRBJ2-1; D might be TRBD2 (6 bases). With 4 bases removed from V and 4 bases from J, the gap between germline ends came to 18 bases. There are 16 residues in the CDR3. Germline loops: CDR1 SGDLS, CDR2 YYNGEE. CDR3 sequence (DNA): TGTGCCAGCAGCCCTAGTCTAGCGACCATTTACAATGAGCAGTTCTTC. Amino acid sequence: CASSPSLATIYNEQFF.

The sample holds a few counts of this clone. This rearrangement joins TRBV5-4 to TRBJ2-3; D not resolved. V lost 0 bases to trimming and J lost 6 bases, with 11 bases between them. Germline V gene lookup returns CDR1 SGHNT and CDR2 YYREEE (reference sequence). The CDR3 runs 14 residues. For the CDR3, the DNA is TGTGCCAGCAGCTTGGCTCACCGTCCGGATACGCAGTATTTT. Translation: CASSLAHRPDTQYF.

The chain recombines TRBV30 with TRBJ2-7; D is unresolved. The CDR3 sequence is 13 residues long. Germline assignment: CDR1 GTSNPN and CDR2 SVGIG (reference sequence). With 0 bases removed from V and 3 bases from J, the gap between germline ends came to 9 bases. DNA for the CDR3: TGTGCCTGGAGTGTATCAGCGAGCTACGAGCAGTACTTC. Protein: CAWSVSASYEQYF.

The genes are TRBV11-2 and TRBJ2-7; D uncertain. The CDR3 runs to 13 residues. In germline, CDR1 is SGHAT, CDR2 FQNNGV. Trimming removed 5 bases from V and 5 bases from J, with 13 bases in between. The CDR3 nucleotides read TGTGCCAGCAGCCTCCCTATTCTCAACGAGCAGTACTTC. It codes for CASSLPILNEQYF.

This clone was seen only a few times. J is TRBJ2-7 and V is TRBV6-5; TRBD2 matches 8 bases. Trimming at V came to 6 bases and at J to 4 bases, leaving 11 bases not matched to a gene. Germline V gene data show CDR1 as MNHEY and CDR2 as SVGAGI. The CDR3 runs to 15 residues. The CDR3 DNA reads TGTGCCAGCAGCCCCCGGGAGGGCAGGGGATACGAGCAGTACTTC. Amino acids: CASSPREGRGYEQYF.

This clone was seen a handful of times. The chain carries TRBV29-1 and TRBJ2-7; 9 bases align to TRBD1. Per the germline V gene, CDR1 is SQVTM and CDR2 is ANQGSEA. Germline trimming cut 3 bases from V and 4 bases from J; bases unmatched to any gene: 7. The CDR3 covers 14 residues. As DNA, the CDR3 is TGCAGCGTTGACAGGACAGGGGATGGTTACGAGCAGTACTTC. Translating it yields CSVDRTGDGYEQYF.

This clone was observed a handful of times. The chain couples TRBV29-1 to TRBJ1-2; D remains ambiguous. V shed 0 bases and J shed 9 bases, with 17 bases lying between them. Germline CDR1 is SQVTM and CDR2 is ANQGSEA. The CDR3 runs 14 residues. The CDR3 sequence is CSVEDHSDLSSYTF. The CDR3 DNA reads TGCAGCGTTGAAGATCACTCTGACCTCAGTAGCTACACCTTC. The entire variable domain, with the rest obtained from reference TRBV29-1 and TRBJ1-2, is as follows: SAVISQKPSRDICQRGTSLTIQCQVDSQVTMMFWYRQQPGQSLTLIATANQGSEATYESGFVIDKFPISRPNLTFSTLTVSNMSPEDSSIYLCSVEDHSDLSSYTFGSGTRLTVV.

This chain uses TRBV19 with TRBJ2-2; TRBD1 aligns across 10 bases. The germline gives CDR1 LNHDA, CDR2 SQIVND (reference sequence). The CDR3 spans 15 residues. V trimming: 4 bases; J trimming: 1 base; junction bases outside the gene matches: 0. DNA for the CDR3: TGTGCCAGTAGTAGGGACAGGGGGAACACCGGGGAGCTGTTTTTT. Its protein is CASSRDRGNTGELFF.

The chain combines TRBV9 with TRBJ1-1; D not resolved. CDR3 size: 12 residues. Germline V gives CDR1 SGDLS, CDR2 YYNGEE. V gave up 4 bases and J gave up 7 bases, with 11 bases separating them. The CDR3 spells CASSTPRVEAFF. The CDR3 nucleotides read TGTGCCAGCAGCACCCCACGGGTTGAAGCTTTCTTT.